Listed below are T cell receptor beta chains from one sample, sequenced in a study of regulatory T cells in long-lasting Graves disease. TCRdb re-called the multiplex PCR reads with MiXCR, one entry per CDR3 protein. The sample lists over 650,000 distinct CDR3 sequences; around 30% were seen once. Specimen: peripheral blood mononuclear cells (PBMCs), collected when the disease was refractory, from a patient treated with antithyroid drugs. Every receptor here comes from a female donor with Graves disease. Both conserved end residues are part of each CDR3. D genes are given only for firm matches. Size tells how often a clone was seen (once, few, many) or the class of an expanded clone, and some rows leave it out.

cdr3_nt cdr3_aa clone_size d_call j_call v_call
TGCAGTGCCCTTAGGAGGGGGAGCGGGAGGAACACCGGGGAGCTGTTTTTT CSALRRGSGRNTGELFF once TRBD2 TRBJ2-2 TRBV20-1
TGTGCCAGCAGGGACTCCCTTGGGGCCAACGTCCTGACTTTC CASRDSLGANVLTF few . TRBJ2-6 TRBV28
TGTGCCAGTAGATCCACCAGAGGTCCGTCCTACGAGCAGTACTTC CASRSTRGPSYEQYF . . TRBJ2-7 TRBV19
TGTGCCAGCAGTTTCCTTGCTTTCGAGGGAAATAGCAATCAGCCCCAGCATTTT CASSFLAFEGNSNQPQHF . . TRBJ1-5 TRBV12-3/TRBV12-4
TGTGCCTGCAACCAAAGGAGGGTTGTCTCGAACTTC CACNQRRVVSNF few . TRBJ2-7 TRBV30
TGTGCCTGGAGGGGGGACAACTATAATTCACCCCTCCACTTT CAWRGDNYNSPLHF . . TRBJ1-6 TRBV30
TGTGCCAGCAGTGAGGGGACTAGTCGCGGCTACGAGCAGTACTTC CASSEGTSRGYEQYF few TRBD2 TRBJ2-7 TRBV6-2/TRBV6-3
TGTGCCAGCAGTTTAAGGACAGGGGGCTTGAAGGCTTTCTTT CASSLRTGGLKAFF . TRBD1 TRBJ1-1 TRBV12-3/TRBV12-4
TGTGCCAGCAGCCAAGATTCGGGGTTTGAGGGAAACACCATATATTTT CASSQDSGFEGNTIYF . . TRBJ1-3 TRBV3-1
TGTGCCAGCAGGGGGGGACAGGGAGCTAAATCCAACTATGGCTACACCTTC CASRGGQGAKSNYGYTF few TRBD1 TRBJ1-2 TRBV12-3/TRBV12-4
TGTGCCAGCAGCTCCGAGGAGGGCGGGAAGGAAAAACTGTTTTTT CASSSEEGGKEKLFF few . TRBJ1-4 TRBV7-6
TGTGCCTGGAGTATGTCGGTCAATCAGCCCCAGCATTTT CAWSMSVNQPQHF few . TRBJ1-5 TRBV30
TGTGCCAGCACCTTGGGGCGGGAAGCGAACACCGGGGAGCTGTTTTTT CASTLGREANTGELFF . . TRBJ2-2 TRBV7-9
TGTGCCAGCAGCCAAGAGGGACCGCGATATGGCTACACCTTC CASSQEGPRYGYTF . . TRBJ1-2 TRBV3-1
TGTGCCAGCAGCCAAGAAGTCAGACTAGAGGTCGGGGAGCTGTTTTTT CASSQEVRLEVGELFF few . TRBJ2-2 TRBV3-1
TGTGCCAGCAGCGCCACGAGCGGGAGAGGCACCGGGGAGCTGTTTTTT CASSATSGRGTGELFF . TRBD2 TRBJ2-2 TRBV7-3
TGTGCCACCAGTGATTTGGGCAGAAACTATGGCTACACCTTC CATSDLGRNYGYTF few . TRBJ1-2 TRBV24-1
TGTGCCAGCACCGAAGGAGGGTGGGGCGGCTACACCTTC CASTEGGWGGYTF . . TRBJ1-2 TRBV6-2/TRBV6-3